Below, one T cell receptor beta chain is given with its context. These data come from a study of blood T cell repertoires in COVID-19. The data were produced by immunoSEQ multiplex PCR, yet TCRdb's version contains in-frame clones alone and is incomplete. The sample has fewer than 300,000 clones; 80% to 85% are singletons. The sequenced sample consisted of peripheral blood. This TCR came from a person aged 65 to 85 with COVID-19, enrolled during active disease.

The CDR3 nucleotides are TGTGCCAGCAGCCAACGACAGGGAAGTATCAACACTGAAGCTTTCTTT. Protein: CASSQRQGSINTEAFF. The chain recombines TRBV14 with TRBJ1-1, with TRBD1 matching over 7 bases. J was trimmed by 2 bases and V by 2 bases; bases with no gene match: 8. Germline values: CDR1 SGHDN, CDR2 FVKESK. CDR3 length: 16 amino acids.